This T cell receptor (beta chain) was sequenced for a study of cytomegalovirus exposure and HLA in healthy donors. Study as a whole: Earlier findings included about 120 million unique TCR beta sequences obtained from about 180 million T cells. Findings and caveats of the study: Researchers counted 164 TCR beta chains as cytomegalovirus-associated. With later analysis, a missense DCLRE1C variant became linked to TCR beta V- and J-gene trimming. At a 0.05 false discovery rate, a later analysis found approximately 17,000 TCR beta sequences to be associated with HLA alleles.

As regards this clone: Its antigen remains unidentified.

The CDR3 spans 15 residues. In germline, CDR1 is MNHNY, CDR2 SVGAGI (reference sequence). Trimming took off 6 bases at V and 3 bases at J, with 14 bases between the two ends. The primer mix had 60 Vbeta and 13 Jbeta primers. Profiling relied on immunoSEQ multiplex PCR, and the TCRdb table lists in-frame clones only, not all of them. The data hold a few hundred thousand clones, with about three quarters observed a single time. This clonotype originated in a man aged 18 to 29 in good health and CMV-seronegative. The sequenced material came from PBMCs. V is TRBV6-6 and J is TRBJ1-4; D unresolved. The CDR3 DNA sequence: TGTGCCAGCAGGCCGCGGTTGGTATCTAATGAAAAACTGTTTTTT. It codes for CASRPRLVSNEKLFF.